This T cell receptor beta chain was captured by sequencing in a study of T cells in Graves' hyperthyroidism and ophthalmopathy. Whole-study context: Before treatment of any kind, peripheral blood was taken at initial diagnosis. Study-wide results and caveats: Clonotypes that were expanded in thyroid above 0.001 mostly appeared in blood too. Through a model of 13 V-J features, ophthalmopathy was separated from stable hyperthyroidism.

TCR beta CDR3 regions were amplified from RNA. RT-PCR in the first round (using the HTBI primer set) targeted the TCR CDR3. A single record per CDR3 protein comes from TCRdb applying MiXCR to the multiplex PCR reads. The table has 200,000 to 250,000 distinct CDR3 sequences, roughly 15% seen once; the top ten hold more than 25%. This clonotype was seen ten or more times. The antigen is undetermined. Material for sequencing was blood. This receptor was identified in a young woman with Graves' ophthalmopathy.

The CDR3 bases are TGTGCCATCAATATAGAGGGTCGCAATCAGCCCCAGCATTTT. Residues: CAINIEGRNQPQHF. The chain is built from TRBV10-3 and TRBJ1-5; D is unresolved. The V end was cut by 7 bases, the J end by 2 bases, with 12 bases between. The CDR3 length is 14 residues. The germline gives CDR1 ENHRY, CDR2 SYGVKD.